This TCR beta chain was obtained from a study of shared clonotypes between healthy human individuals. Germline lookup yields CDR1 MGHRA and CDR2 YSYEKL. V was pared by 4 bases and J by 7 bases, with 6 bases of the junction left unmatched. This CDR3 has 15 residues. Naive CD8 cells lacked CD45RO, underwent positive selection for CCR7 and left out terminally differentiated effector memory CD45RA+ cells. All of the donors resided in Nashville, Tennessee, and each was a Caucasian adult. Profiled with immunoSEQ multiplex PCR; TCRdb holds only in-frame clones, not every one. Among 800,000 or so clones listed, about 96% were seen once.

This rearrangement joins TRBV4-1 to TRBJ1-4; 10 nucleotides agree with TRBD1. Sequenced: naive CD8+ T cells sorted from blood. This receptor was taken from a man younger than 45 in good health. As DNA, the CDR3 is TGCGCCAGCAGCCGATGGACAGGGGGAGGTGAAAAACTGTTTTTT. Protein product: CASSRWTGGGEKLFF.